This TCR beta chain was sequenced for a study of OX40 agonist ivuxolimab in advanced cancers. Study background: Patients received ivuxolimab, an agonistic anti-OX40 (CD134) antibody. Patients receiving dose escalation had hepatocellular carcinoma, melanoma, renal cell or head and neck cancer. Under the entry rules, prior anti-PD-1, anti-PD-L1 or anti-CTLA-4 therapy was allowed, and about 40% had some.

Comment on this clone: The antigen is not known.

CDR1 and CDR2 from the germline V gene are MNHNY and SVGAGI (reference sequence). The length of the CDR3 is 14 residues. Trimming removed 7 bases at V and 0 bases at J, with 10 bases between. Overall study results and limits: By week 6 at 0.1 to 3.0 mg/kg, blood CD4+ and CD8+ T cells had expanded clonally.

Method: immunoSEQ multiplex PCR; TCRdb's copy keeps in-frame clones and lacks some. In the table there are tens of thousands of clones, 87% of which are singletons. The specimen was CD4+ or CD8+ T cells sorted from blood, collected in a trial of the OX40 agonist ivuxolimab. V usage is TRBV6-6 and J usage is TRBJ2-1; maybe TRBD2 (5 bases). This clonotype was obtained from an adult with an advanced solid tumor such as melanoma, head and neck, liver or kidney cancer. CDR3: CASKQTNSYNEQFF. The CDR3 DNA sequence: TGTGCCAGCAAGCAGACTAACTCCTACAATGAGCAGTTCTTC.